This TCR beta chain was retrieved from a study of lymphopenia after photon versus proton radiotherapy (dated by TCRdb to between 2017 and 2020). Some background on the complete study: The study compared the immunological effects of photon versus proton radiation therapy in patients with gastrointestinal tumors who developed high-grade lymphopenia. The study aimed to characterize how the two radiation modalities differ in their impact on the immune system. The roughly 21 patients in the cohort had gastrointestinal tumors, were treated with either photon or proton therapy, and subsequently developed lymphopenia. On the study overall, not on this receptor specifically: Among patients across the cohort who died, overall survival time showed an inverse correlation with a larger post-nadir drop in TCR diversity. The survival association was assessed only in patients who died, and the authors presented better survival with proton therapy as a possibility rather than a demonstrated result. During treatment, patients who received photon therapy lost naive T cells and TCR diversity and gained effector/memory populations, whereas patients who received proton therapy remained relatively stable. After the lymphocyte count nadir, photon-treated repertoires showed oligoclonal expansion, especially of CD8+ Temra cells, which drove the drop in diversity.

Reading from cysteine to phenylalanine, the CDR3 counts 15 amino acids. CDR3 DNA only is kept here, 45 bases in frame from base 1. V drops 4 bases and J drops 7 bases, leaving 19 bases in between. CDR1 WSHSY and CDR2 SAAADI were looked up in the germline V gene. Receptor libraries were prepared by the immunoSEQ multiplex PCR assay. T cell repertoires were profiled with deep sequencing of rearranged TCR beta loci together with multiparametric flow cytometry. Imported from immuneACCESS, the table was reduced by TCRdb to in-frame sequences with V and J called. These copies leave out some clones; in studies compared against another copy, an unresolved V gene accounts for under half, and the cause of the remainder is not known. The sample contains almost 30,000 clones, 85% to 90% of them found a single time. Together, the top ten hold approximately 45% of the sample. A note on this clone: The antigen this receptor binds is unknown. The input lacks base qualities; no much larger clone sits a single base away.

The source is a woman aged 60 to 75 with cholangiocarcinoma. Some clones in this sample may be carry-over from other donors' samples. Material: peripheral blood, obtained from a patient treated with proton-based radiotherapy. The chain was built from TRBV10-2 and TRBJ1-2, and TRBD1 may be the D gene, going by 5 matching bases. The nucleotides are TGCGCCAGCAGTGGGAAGACAGCAGGGATTAGTGGCTACACCTTC. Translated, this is CASSGKTAGISGYTF.